The rows below give T cell receptor beta chains drawn from one sample of a study of cytomegalovirus exposure and HLA in healthy donors. Profiling relied on immunoSEQ multiplex PCR, and the TCRdb table lists in-frame clones only, not all of them. The repertoire holds 80,000 to 95,000 clones, with about 76% as singletons. The material sequenced was PBMCs. The receptors stem from a woman in her thirties or forties in good health and CMV-seropositive. Both conserved end residues are part of each CDR3. Each record gives: V gene, J gene, D gene, clone size, CDR3 protein, CDR3 DNA. A D gene is named only where the DNA matches it firmly. Expanded clones get a size class; other rows say once, few or many, or leave the size out.

V: TRBV19; J: TRBJ1-1; D: TRBD1; size: few; CDR3: CASRGTGWNTEAFF; DNA: TGTGCCAGTAGGGGGACAGGGTGGAACACTGAAGCTTTCTTT
V: TRBV29-1; J: TRBJ2-4; D: NA; size: NA; CDR3: CSVEGDIQNIQYF; DNA: TGCAGCGTTGAAGGGGACATTCAAAACATTCAGTACTTC
V: TRBV30; J: TRBJ1-1; D: NA; size: NA; CDR3: CAWRPETEAFF; DNA: TGTGCCTGGAGGCCGGAGACTGAAGCTTTCTTT
V: TRBV5-1; J: TRBJ2-5; D: NA; size: NA; CDR3: CASSSNAEVETQYF; DNA: TGCGCCAGCAGCTCAAATGCCGAGGTCGAGACCCAGTACTTC
V: TRBV19; J: TRBJ1-2; D: NA; size: once; CDR3: CASSLRGGPNYGYTF; DNA: TGTGCCAGTAGTCTCCGGGGGGGGCCAAACTATGGCTACACCTTC
V: TRBV5-1; J: TRBJ1-2; D: TRBD1; size: NA; CDR3: CASSTLTGVYGYTF; DNA: TGCGCCAGCAGCACATTGACAGGGGTCTATGGCTACACCTTC
V: TRBV6-5; J: TRBJ2-7; D: TRBD1; size: NA; CDR3: CASSTLTGSVHEQYF; DNA: TGTGCCAGCAGTACCCTGACAGGGTCTGTACACGAGCAGTACTTC
V: TRBV28; J: TRBJ2-7; D: TRBD1; size: NA; CDR3: CASTRQGYEQYF; DNA: TGTGCCAGCACTAGACAGGGCTACGAGCAGTACTTC
V: TRBV28; J: TRBJ1-2; D: TRBD1; size: NA; CDR3: CASEMTGAGGYTF; DNA: TGTGCCAGCGAAATGACAGGGGCCGGTGGCTACACCTTC
V: TRBV13; J: TRBJ2-1; D: NA; size: NA; CDR3: CASSLIGLLGGGYSSSYNEQFF; DNA: TGTGCCAGCAGCTTAATAGGACTGCTAGGGGGGGGGTATAGTAGCTCCTACAATGAGCAGTTCTTC
V: TRBV30; J: TRBJ2-4; D: TRBD1; size: NA; CDR3: CAWSSGQGGGNIQYF; DNA: TGTGCCTGGAGTTCGGGACAGGGGGGTGGAAACATTCAGTACTTC
V: TRBV28; J: TRBJ2-7; D: NA; size: NA; CDR3: CASSWGSGLAYEQYF; DNA: TGTGCCAGCAGTTGGGGGAGCGGGCTAGCCTACGAGCAGTACTTC
V: TRBV12-1; J: TRBJ1-6; D: NA; size: NA; CDR3: CASSFGTFCSPLHF; DNA: TGTGCCAGCAGCTTCGGGACATTCTGTTCACCCCTCCACTTT
V: TRBV5-1; J: TRBJ2-3; D: TRBD1; size: NA; CDR3: CASSPALDRGLLVTQYF; DNA: TGCGCCAGCAGCCCGGCCCTGGACAGGGGGCTATTGGTTACGCAGTATTTT
V: TRBV7-9; J: TRBJ1-1; D: NA; size: NA; CDR3: CASSFGQIEAFF; DNA: TGTGCCAGCAGCTTCGGACAGATAGAAGCTTTCTTT
V: TRBV7-3; J: TRBJ1-1; D: TRBD1; size: NA; CDR3: CASSLTAGGTEAFF; DNA: TGTGCCAGCAGCTTAACGGCAGGGGGCACTGAAGCTTTCTTT
V: TRBV27; J: TRBJ1-3; D: NA; size: few; CDR3: CASSSAVRGNTIYF; DNA: TGTGCCAGCAGTTCCGCCGTGAGGGGAAACACCATATATTTT
V: TRBV6-5; J: TRBJ1-4; D: TRBD1; size: few; CDR3: CASRFGRTGEKLFF; DNA: TGTGCCAGCAGATTCGGGAGGACAGGGGAAAAACTGTTTTTT
V: TRBV7-9; J: TRBJ1-2; D: NA; size: once; CDR3: CASSVQGRGLNGYTF; DNA: TGTGCCAGCAGCGTCCAAGGAAGGGGATTGAATGGCTACACCTTC
V: TRBV28; J: TRBJ2-1; D: TRBD1; size: NA; CDR3: CASSLYRTGGDEQFF; DNA: TGTGCCAGCAGTTTATACCGGACAGGGGGGGATGAGCAGTTCTTC
V: TRBV28; J: TRBJ1-2; D: NA; size: NA; CDR3: CASASEVAYGYTF; DNA: TGTGCCAGCGCGTCGGAGGTGGCCTATGGCTACACCTTC
V: TRBV4-2; J: TRBJ2-7; D: TRBD2; size: NA; CDR3: CASSQATGTSSLYEQYF; DNA: TGTGCCAGCAGCCAAGCAACCGGGACTAGTTCTCTCTACGAGCAGTACTTC
V: TRBV19; J: TRBJ2-7; D: NA; size: NA; CDR3: CASSILPDPRGYEQYF; DNA: TGTGCCAGTAGTATTCTCCCGGACCCTAGGGGCTACGAGCAGTACTTC